The 2 T cell receptor beta chains reported below all come from one sample, sequenced in a study of Ad26.COV2.S vaccination and SARS-CoV-2 variants. Regarding treatment: roughly 19 received Ad26.COV2.S at low or high dose, single or two shots; a few received placebo; per-sample allocation not given. Sampling took place 63 days after the first vaccine or placebo injection. TCRdb's table, derived via immunoSEQ multiplex PCR, lists solely in-frame clones and lacks some. Here the sample spans around 370,000 clones, approximately 84% being singletons. The sequencing used peripheral blood, collected in a trial of Ad26.COV2.S vaccine versus placebo. The receptor source for this set is a person aged 18-60 years who received the Ad26.COV2.S COVID-19 vaccine or a placebo.

This sequence joins TRBV27 and TRBJ1-1, with 7 nucleotides matching TRBD1. The trim removed 3 bases at V and 5 bases at J, leaving 3 bases unmatched. Germline CDR1 reads MNHEY; CDR2 reads SMNVEV (reference sequence). This CDR3 contains 13 residues. The CDR3 DNA is TGTGCCAGCAGTTTGCACAGGGGTACTGAAGCTTTCTTT. It translates to CASSLHRGTEAFF.

The rearrangement joins TRBV19 to TRBJ2-7; 10 positions agree with TRBD1. Per the germline V gene, CDR1 is LNHDA and CDR2 is SQIVND (reference sequence). The CDR3 has 14 residues. J lost 1 base, V lost 7 bases, and 4 bases had no gene match. The CDR3 nucleotides read TGTGCCAGTACCAGGGGACAGGGGTCCTACGAGCAGTACTTC. Protein sequence: CASTRGQGSYEQYF.